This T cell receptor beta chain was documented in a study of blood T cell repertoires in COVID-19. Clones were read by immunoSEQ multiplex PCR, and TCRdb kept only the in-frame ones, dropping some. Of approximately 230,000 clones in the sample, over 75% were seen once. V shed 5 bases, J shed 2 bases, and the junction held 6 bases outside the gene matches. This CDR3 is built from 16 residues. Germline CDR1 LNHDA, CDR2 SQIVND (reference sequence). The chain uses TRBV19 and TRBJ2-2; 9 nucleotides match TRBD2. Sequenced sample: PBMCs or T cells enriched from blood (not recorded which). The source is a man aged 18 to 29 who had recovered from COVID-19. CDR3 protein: CASSFIAGANTGELFF. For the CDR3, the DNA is TGTGCCAGTAGTTTCATAGCGGGGGCAAACACCGGGGAGCTGTTTTTT.